This is a list of T cell receptor beta chains from one sample in a study of control samples from healthy donors and cancer patients. TCRdb's copy holds only in-frame clones and misses some; the assay was immunoSEQ multiplex PCR. There are approximately 150,000 clones in the sample; 91% occur only once, and 3% to 3.5% lies in the top ten. Material for sequencing was blood. These receptors originate from a man aged 25 to 45 in good health. Each CDR3 is given with its conserved first and last residue. Fields, in order: CDR3 DNA, CDR3 protein, J gene, clone size, D gene, V gene. D genes are given only for firm matches. Some rows mark clone size as missing; the rest say once, few, many or name a class of expanded clone.

DNA: TGTGCCATCAGTGACAAGTCCACAGAAGCGGGCTATGGCTACACCTTC; CDR3: CAISDKSTEAGYGYTF; J: TRBJ1-2; size: few; D: .; V: TRBV10-3
DNA: TGTGCCAGCAGCTCTGTGACCTCCTACAATGAGCAGTTCTTC; CDR3: CASSSVTSYNEQFF; J: TRBJ2-1; size: .; D: .; V: TRBV11-2
DNA: TGTGCCAGCAGCTTAGCAAGACTAGGACAGGGGACTGAAGCTTTCTTT; CDR3: CASSLARLGQGTEAFF; J: TRBJ1-1; size: .; D: TRBD1; V: TRBV7-2
DNA: TGTGCCAGCAGCCGAAAAGGACAGAATAATTCACCCCTCCACTTT; CDR3: CASSRKGQNNSPLHF; J: TRBJ1-6; size: .; D: .; V: TRBV6-1
DNA: TGTGCCAGTAGGGGCGGGCAAAGCAATCAGCCCCAGCATTTT; CDR3: CASRGGQSNQPQHF; J: TRBJ1-5; size: .; D: .; V: TRBV19
DNA: TGTGCCACCAGCAGAGATAAGGGAGGCGACAGGGAGAATGGCTACACCTTC; CDR3: CATSRDKGGDRENGYTF; J: TRBJ1-2; size: .; D: TRBD1; V: TRBV15
DNA: TGTGCCAGCAGCTTAAGTGTAGCGTCTTCCTACGAGCAGTACTTC; CDR3: CASSLSVASSYEQYF; J: TRBJ2-7; size: once; D: .; V: TRBV7-2
DNA: TGTGCCAGCAGCCCCCGGGACAGGGGGCGTGTGAACTATGGCTACACCTTC; CDR3: CASSPRDRGRVNYGYTF; J: TRBJ1-2; size: .; D: TRBD1; V: TRBV7-9
DNA: TGTGCCAGTACCCCAAGGGGGCCATCGGGACAGCCCCAGCATTTT; CDR3: CASTPRGPSGQPQHF; J: TRBJ1-5; size: .; D: TRBD1; V: TRBV19
DNA: TGTGCCAGCAGTTCCCCCCAACAGGGGGCCACTGAAGCTTTCTTT; CDR3: CASSSPQQGATEAFF; J: TRBJ1-1; size: .; D: TRBD1; V: TRBV6-5
DNA: TGTGCCAGCAGCCAACTTAGCACAGATACGCAGTATTTT; CDR3: CASSQLSTDTQYF; J: TRBJ2-3; size: .; D: .; V: TRBV3-1/TRBV3-2
DNA: TGCGCCAGCAGCTTCGGACAGACGGATAACTATGGCTACACCTTC; CDR3: CASSFGQTDNYGYTF; J: TRBJ1-2; size: .; D: .; V: TRBV5-1
DNA: TGTGCCACCAGTGTCCCTAGCCGGGGGCTCTCCTACGAGCAGTACTTC; CDR3: CATSVPSRGLSYEQYF; J: TRBJ2-7; size: once; D: .; V: TRBV24-1
DNA: TGTGCCAGCTCCCGGGGGTGGGAGACAGATACGCAGTATTTT; CDR3: CASSRGWETDTQYF; J: TRBJ2-3; size: .; D: .; V: TRBV27
DNA: TGTGCCAGCATTGGGGACAGCACTAACTATGGCTACACCTTC; CDR3: CASIGDSTNYGYTF; J: TRBJ1-2; size: .; D: TRBD1; V: TRBV2
DNA: TGTGCCAGCAGTTACTCGAACCCTCGGACAGACGAGCAGTACTTC; CDR3: CASSYSNPRTDEQYF; J: TRBJ2-7; size: .; D: .; V: TRBV6-5
DNA: TGTGCCAGCAGTTACTCAGACTACCTCGAGCAGTATTTT; CDR3: CASSYSDYLEQYF; J: TRBJ2-3; size: once; D: .; V: TRBV6-5
DNA: TGTGCCAGCAGTTGGGGAGGGAACACTGAAGCTTTCTTT; CDR3: CASSWGGNTEAFF; J: TRBJ1-1; size: once; D: .; V: TRBV28
DNA: TGTGCCAGCAGTGATGACAGGTTCATGAACACTGAAGCTTTCTTT; CDR3: CASSDDRFMNTEAFF; J: TRBJ1-1; size: .; D: .; V: TRBV25-1
DNA: TGTGCCAGCAGCCCTCACAGGGCCGGGCCCCAGCATTTT; CDR3: CASSPHRAGPQHF; J: TRBJ1-5; size: .; D: .; V: TRBV5-6
DNA: TGTGCCAGCAGCCCCCGACAGAATTACAATGAGCAGTTCTTC; CDR3: CASSPRQNYNEQFF; J: TRBJ2-1; size: .; D: .; V: TRBV13
DNA: TGTGCCAGCAGTTTTGGGTCGATACAGGGGCTTTACTATGGCTACACCTTC; CDR3: CASSFGSIQGLYYGYTF; J: TRBJ1-2; size: .; D: TRBD1; V: TRBV28
DNA: TGTGCCAGCAGCTTGGAGGGACAGGGGGCCGGGGAGCTGTTTTTT; CDR3: CASSLEGQGAGELFF; J: TRBJ2-2; size: once; D: TRBD1; V: TRBV5-4
DNA: TGTGCCAGCAGTTACTCGAATGGCCCGGGGCAGCCCCAGCATTTT; CDR3: CASSYSNGPGQPQHF; J: TRBJ1-5; size: .; D: .; V: TRBV6-5
DNA: TGTGCCAGCAGTTACTCGACAGGGCCTGGAAACACCATATATTTT; CDR3: CASSYSTGPGNTIYF; J: TRBJ1-3; size: .; D: TRBD1; V: TRBV6-5
DNA: TGTGCCAGCAGCCCTCGGGCGGGGCACAGCACCGGGGAGCTGTTTTTT; CDR3: CASSPRAGHSTGELFF; J: TRBJ2-2; size: .; D: .; V: TRBV14
DNA: TGCGCCAGCAGCTTGTCAAGGGCCCAACTAGCGGGGGTCCACGAGCAGTACTTC; CDR3: CASSLSRAQLAGVHEQYF; J: TRBJ2-7; size: .; D: TRBD2; V: TRBV5-1
DNA: TGTGCCAGCAGCTCCCTAGCGGCCGAGCAGTACTTC; CDR3: CASSSLAAEQYF; J: TRBJ2-7; size: .; D: TRBD2; V: TRBV6-1
DNA: TGTGCCAGCAGTTTCCCAGGACTAGCGGGGGTCTATGAGCAGTTCTTC; CDR3: CASSFPGLAGVYEQFF; J: TRBJ2-1; size: .; D: TRBD2; V: TRBV28
DNA: TGTGCCAGTAGTATAACCGGGGGACAGGGTAAATCACCCCTCCACTTT; CDR3: CASSITGGQGKSPLHF; J: TRBJ1-6; size: once; D: TRBD1; V: TRBV19
DNA: TGTGCCAGCAGCTTAAGGGGGACTAGCGGGGTCCACGAGCAGTACTTC; CDR3: CASSLRGTSGVHEQYF; J: TRBJ2-7; size: .; D: TRBD2; V: TRBV7-2
DNA: TGTGCCAGCAGTTTATTCTGGGAGGCGAACACTGAAGCTTTCTTT; CDR3: CASSLFWEANTEAFF; J: TRBJ1-1; size: .; D: .; V: TRBV27
DNA: TGTGCCAGCAGCCCAACGGGACAGGAAGCTTTCTTT; CDR3: CASSPTGQEAFF; J: TRBJ1-1; size: .; D: TRBD1; V: TRBV13
DNA: TGTGCCATCGGGACGTCTAAACTGAACACCGGGGAGCTGTTTTTT; CDR3: CAIGTSKLNTGELFF; J: TRBJ2-2; size: .; D: .; V: TRBV7-2
DNA: TGTGCCAGCAGCCAAGAGTCCTATGAAAAACTGTTTTTT; CDR3: CASSQESYEKLFF; J: TRBJ1-4; size: .; D: .; V: TRBV3-1/TRBV3-2
DNA: TGTGCCAGCACGCCAACAGGGGCGAGGAATGAAAAACTGTTTTTT; CDR3: CASTPTGARNEKLFF; J: TRBJ1-4; size: once; D: TRBD1; V: TRBV27
DNA: TGTGCCAGCAGCAAAAATGGGGGCATTGATAGCAATCAGCCCCAGCATTTT; CDR3: CASSKNGGIDSNQPQHF; J: TRBJ1-5; size: .; D: .; V: TRBV21-1
DNA: TGTGCCAGCAGAGCATCCGGGACGGGCGTGTACGAGCAGTACTTC; CDR3: CASRASGTGVYEQYF; J: TRBJ2-7; size: .; D: .; V: TRBV27
DNA: TGTGCCAGCAGTATGGGACAGGACTATGGCTACACCTTC; CDR3: CASSMGQDYGYTF; J: TRBJ1-2; size: .; D: TRBD1; V: TRBV2
DNA: TGTGCCAGCAGCTGGGTAAAACCGGGACTAGCGGACAATGAGCAGTTCTTC; CDR3: CASSWVKPGLADNEQFF; J: TRBJ2-1; size: .; D: TRBD2; V: TRBV7-8
DNA: TGTGCCAGCAGTGGACAGGGTAGGACTGAAGCTTTCTTT; CDR3: CASSGQGRTEAFF; J: TRBJ1-1; size: .; D: TRBD1; V: TRBV27
DNA: TGTGCCAGCAGCCCAAAGGGACAGATCACCGGGGAGCTGTTTTTT; CDR3: CASSPKGQITGELFF; J: TRBJ2-2; size: once; D: TRBD1; V: TRBV5-4
DNA: TGTGCCAGCAGCACAAGCCCCCCAGGGGGTCAGCCCCAGCATTTT; CDR3: CASSTSPPGGQPQHF; J: TRBJ1-5; size: .; D: .; V: TRBV21-1
DNA: TGTGCCAGCACCTCCCGGACTAGCGGGACAGATACGCAGTATTTT; CDR3: CASTSRTSGTDTQYF; J: TRBJ2-3; size: once; D: TRBD2; V: TRBV2
DNA: TGTGCCAGTAGCTATACCCCCACAGGGCCTGAAGCTTTCTTT; CDR3: CASSYTPTGPEAFF; J: TRBJ1-1; size: .; D: .; V: TRBV19
DNA: TGTGCCAGCACCACAGGGTGGGGCACTGAAGCTTTCTTT; CDR3: CASTTGWGTEAFF; J: TRBJ1-1; size: .; D: .; V: TRBV6-5
DNA: TGTGCCTCGGTTACAGGGAACGGCTACACCTTC; CDR3: CASVTGNGYTF; J: TRBJ1-2; size: .; D: .; V: TRBV30
DNA: TGTGCCAGCATGGACAGCGGGGGGACCATATATTTT; CDR3: CASMDSGGTIYF; J: TRBJ1-3; size: .; D: .; V: TRBV28
DNA: TGTGCCAGCAGCGCGCGGACGGCCGTGGGATCTGGAAACACCATATATTTT; CDR3: CASSARTAVGSGNTIYF; J: TRBJ1-3; size: .; D: .; V: TRBV5-6
DNA: TGCGCCAGCAGCTGGACAGGGGACGATCAGCCCCAGCATTTT; CDR3: CASSWTGDDQPQHF; J: TRBJ1-5; size: .; D: TRBD1; V: TRBV4-1
DNA: TGTGCCAGCGGTCCGGAGCCCCAGCATTTT; CDR3: CASGPEPQHF; J: TRBJ1-5; size: .; D: .; V: TRBV6-5
DNA: TGTGCCAGCAGCTTAGATTTCGGGCTCCCACACTACACCTTC; CDR3: CASSLDFGLPHYTF; J: TRBJ1-2; size: .; D: .; V: TRBV7-9
DNA: TGTGCCAGCAGCTTCGGGCAGAGCTCCTATAATTCACCCCTCCACTTT; CDR3: CASSFGQSSYNSPLHF; J: TRBJ1-6; size: once; D: .; V: TRBV5-8